The 10 T cell receptor beta chains below all came from one sample that was sequenced in a study of control samples from healthy donors and cancer patients. Profiled with immunoSEQ multiplex PCR; TCRdb holds only in-frame clones, not every one. The sample yields about 100,000 clones, over 75% seen once. Sequenced sample: blood. The source of these receptors is a woman aged 50 to 60 in good health.

This chain connects TRBV11-2 to TRBJ1-2, with 9 bases matching TRBD1. The trim removed 5 bases at V and 8 bases at J, leaving 6 bases unmatched. The CDR3 has 13 amino acids. Germline CDR1 SGHAT, CDR2 FQNNGV. For the CDR3, the DNA is TGTGCCAGCAGCCAACGGACAGGGGTAGGCTACACCTTC. This codes for CASSQRTGVGYTF.

The V gene is TRBV6-5, the J gene TRBJ1-1, with unresolved D. CDR1 is MNHEY, CDR2 SVGAGI, per germline. The V end lost 10 bases, the J end lost 0 bases, and 15 bases lay between the germline ends. This CDR3 is 14 amino acids long. CDR3 amino acids: CATYLEWVNTEAFF. The DNA of the CDR3 is TGTGCCACCTACCTAGAATGGGTGAACACTGAAGCTTTCTTT.

The chain employs TRBV27 and TRBJ1-5; D unresolved. Trimming cost V 1 base and J 4 bases, with 5 bases left between them. Looked up from germline, CDR1 is MNHEY and CDR2 is SMNVEV (reference sequence). The CDR3 runs to 13 residues. CDR3 residues: CASSLLGNQPQHF. The CDR3 nucleotides are TGTGCCAGCAGTTTATTAGGGAATCAGCCCCAGCATTTT.

CDR3 sequence reads: CASSDIAADTQYF. DNA for the CDR3: TGTGCCAGCTCCGACATCGCAGCTGATACGCAGTATTTT. The chain links TRBV18 to TRBJ2-3; D unresolved. Between the trimmed V and J ends, which lost 6 bases and 6 bases, there was a span of 13 bases. CDR3 size: 13 residues. CDR1 is KGHSH and CDR2 is LQKENI in the germline V gene.

V is TRBV6-5 and J is TRBJ2-3; TRBD2 might be the D (6 bases). This CDR3 is built from 13 residues. The germline gives CDR1 MNHEY, CDR2 SVGAGI. Between the trimmed V and J ends, which lost 1 base and 9 bases, there was a span of 11 bases. CDR3 protein: CASSYYSSGTQYF. Here the CDR3 DNA reads TGTGCCAGCAGTTACTACTCCAGCGGGACGCAGTATTTT.

The V gene is TRBV20-1, the J gene TRBJ1-4, with TRBD1 as a possible D gene (5 bases). Between the trimmed V and J ends, which lost 3 bases and 12 bases, there was a span of 14 bases. The CDR3 loop spans 12 amino acids. Per the germline V gene, CDR1 is DFQATT and CDR2 is SNEGSKA (reference sequence). In DNA form, the CDR3 reads TGCAGTGCTAGTTGGCGCCAGGGAGAACTGTTTTTT. It yields the protein CSASWRQGELFF.

This chain links TRBV19 with TRBJ1-1; unclear D gene. The CDR3 has 15 amino acids. Per the germline V gene, CDR1 is LNHDA and CDR2 is SQIVND (reference sequence). The germline V and J ends were trimmed by 7 bases and 5 bases, with 20 bases remaining between them. The DNA of the CDR3 is TGTGCCAGTATGGGATTTAGGGCCACGGGGACTGAAGCTTTCTTT. Protein sequence: CASMGFRATGTEAFF.

The chain joins TRBV9 to TRBJ2-1, with 7 bases lining up with TRBD1. This CDR3 is built from 15 residues. Trimming took 2 bases from V and 3 from J; bases not matched to a gene: 5. Germline assignment: CDR1 SGDLS and CDR2 YYNGEE. In nucleotides, the CDR3 is TGTGCCAGCAGCGTTGACGGGGACAGCTACAATGAGCAGTTCTTC. Encoded protein: CASSVDGDSYNEQFF.

V gene TRBV4-1 combines with J gene TRBJ1-1, with a possible D match to TRBD1 (5 bases). Looked up from germline, CDR1 is MGHRA and CDR2 is YSYEKL. The germline V and J ends were trimmed by 4 bases and 4 bases, with 13 bases remaining between them. This CDR3 is 14 amino acids long. CDR3 sequence: CASSPGEGSTEAFF. Here the CDR3 DNA reads TGCGCCAGCAGCCCCGGTGAGGGGTCCACTGAAGCTTTCTTT.

This chain joins TRBV5-6 and TRBJ2-7; a weak D match, TRBD2 (6 bases). Trimming shortened V by 7 bases and J by 1 base, and 15 bases separated the two germline ends. CDR1 and CDR2 (germline): SGHDT, YYEEEE. CDR3 length equals 14 residues. This chain's CDR3 is CASRMLAVSYEQYV. CDR3 sequence (DNA): TGTGCCAGCCGGATGTTAGCGGTGTCCTACGAGCAGTACGTC.